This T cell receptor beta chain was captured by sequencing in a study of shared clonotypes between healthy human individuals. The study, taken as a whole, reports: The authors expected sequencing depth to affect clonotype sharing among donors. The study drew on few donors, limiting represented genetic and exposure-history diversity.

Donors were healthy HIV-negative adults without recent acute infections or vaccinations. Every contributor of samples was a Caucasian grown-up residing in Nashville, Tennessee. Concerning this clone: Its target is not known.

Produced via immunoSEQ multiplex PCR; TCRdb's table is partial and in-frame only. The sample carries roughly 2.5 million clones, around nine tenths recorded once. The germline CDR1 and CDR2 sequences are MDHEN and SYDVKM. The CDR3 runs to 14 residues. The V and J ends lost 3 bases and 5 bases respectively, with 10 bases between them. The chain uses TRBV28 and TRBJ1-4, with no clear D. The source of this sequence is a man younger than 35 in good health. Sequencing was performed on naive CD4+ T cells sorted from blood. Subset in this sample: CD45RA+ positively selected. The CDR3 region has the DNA TGTGCCAGCAGTTTCGGGTCCCCAAATGAAAAACTGTTTTTT. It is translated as CASSFGSPNEKLFF. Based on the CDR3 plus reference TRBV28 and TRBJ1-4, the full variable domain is DVKVTQSSRYLVKRTGEKVFLECVQDMDHENMFWYRQDPGLGLRLIYFSYDVKMKEKGDIPEGYSVSREKKERFSLILESASTNQTSMYLCASSFGSPNEKLFFGSGTQLSVL.